Below are 15 T cell receptor beta chains sequenced from a single sample in a study of identical twins. A single record per CDR3 protein comes from TCRdb applying MiXCR to the 5' RACE reads. The table has over 500,000 distinct CDR3 sequences, about 20% seen once; the top ten hold about 0.93%. This sample also belongs to another study, concerning T cells expressing NK-cell markers.

Sequences were obtained from CD4+ T cells sorted from blood. These receptors were collected from a woman aged 18-29 years in good health.

The chain recombines TRBV5-6 with TRBJ2-3; the D gene is possibly TRBD2 (7 bases). Trimming shortened V by 1 base and J by 7 bases, and 28 bases separated the two germline ends. Germline V gives CDR1 SGHDT, CDR2 YYEEEE. The length of the CDR3 is 19 residues. CDR3 DNA sequence: TGTGCCAGCAGCTTGATGATCGGCGGGGGCCGGGGTCCTTCCCATACGCAGTATTTT. As protein: CASSLMIGGGRGPSHTQYF.

The chain links TRBV20-1 to TRBJ2-7; 8 bases agree with TRBD2. J lost 4 bases, V lost 0 bases, and 11 bases had no gene match. The CDR3 contains 16 residues. The germline V gene encodes CDR1 DFQATT and CDR2 SNEGSKA (reference sequence). The CDR3 region has the DNA TGCAGTGCTAGAGATGGTGGGAGCGGGGGAGGGTACGAGCAGTACTTC. Translated: CSARDGGSGGGYEQYF.

The chain links TRBV10-3 to TRBJ2-7, with 9 nucleotides matching TRBD2. CDR1 ENHRY and CDR2 SYGVKD come from the germline V gene. The CDR3 consists of 17 residues. After removal of 0 bases from V and 3 bases from J, the junction contained 9 bases not matched to a gene. As DNA, the CDR3 is TGTGCCATCAGTGAGTCGGGGGGCGGGAGGGCCGACTACGAGCAGTACTTC. As protein: CAISESGGGRADYEQYF.

The J gene is TRBJ1-5, the V gene TRBV10-3; TRBD1 aligns across 8 bases. This CDR3 comprises 16 residues. Germline-derived CDR1 and CDR2 are ENHRY and SYGVKD. V dropped 3 bases and J dropped 6; count of bases not matched to a gene: 10. CDR3 DNA: TGTGCCATCAGTGATGCGCGTGGACAGGGTCGTCAGCCCCAGCATTTT. Its translation is CAISDARGQGRQPQHF.

J is TRBJ2-7 and V is TRBV20-1; D call uncertain. The V end lost 4 bases, the J end lost 6 bases, and 13 bases lay between the germline ends. CDR1 and CDR2 from the germline V gene are DFQATT and SNEGSKA (reference sequence). The CDR3 length is 12 residues. The CDR3 nucleotides read TGCAGTGCTATGGTCAGGAGCCCCGAGCAGTACTTC. It translates to CSAMVRSPEQYF.

V usage is TRBV2 and J usage is TRBJ2-7; 8 positions match TRBD1. The CDR3 spans 14 residues. V shed 5 bases, J shed 7 bases, and the junction held 10 bases outside the gene matches. The germline V gene encodes CDR1 SNHLY and CDR2 FYNNEI. The CDR3 coding sequence is TGTGCCAGCAGTCGGACAGGGAGTTTGGGTGAGCAGTACTTC. Amino acids: CASSRTGSLGEQYF.

The chain has TRBV29-1 and TRBJ1-1, with D uncertain. The CDR3 extends over 11 amino acids. Germline V lookup: CDR1 SQVTM, CDR2 ANQGSEA. V was pared by 4 bases and J by 5 bases, with 8 bases between. The CDR3 nucleotides read TGCAGCGTTGGGCTTTGGACTGAAGCTTTCTTT. Its translation: CSVGLWTEAFF.

V usage is TRBV10-3 and J usage is TRBJ1-5; TRBD1 aligns across 7 bases. CDR1 ENHRY and CDR2 SYGVKD come from the germline V gene. The length of the CDR3 is 15 residues. J gave up 6 bases and V 2 bases, and 7 bases lay outside the gene matches. The CDR3 DNA sequence: TGTGCCATCAGTGAGGGTCGAGGGGGCGGTCAGCCCCAGCATTTT. It yields the protein CAISEGRGGGQPQHF.

This chain connects TRBV5-1 to TRBJ2-5; 8 nucleotides agree with TRBD2. Unmatched junction bases numbered 4, after V lost 2 bases and J lost 1 base. The germline gives CDR1 SGHRS, CDR2 YFSETQ. The CDR3 extends over 15 amino acids. CDR3 sequence (DNA): TGCGCCAGCAGCTTTAGTCTAGCGGGCCAAGAGACCCAGTACTTC. Its translation is CASSFSLAGQETQYF.

In its sample, this clonotype was seen a few times. The V gene is TRBV7-9, the J gene TRBJ2-7, with 8 bases matching TRBD1. Germline loops: CDR1 SEHNR, CDR2 FQNEAQ (reference sequence). The CDR3 is 15 residues long. The trim removed 1 base at V and 6 bases at J, leaving 8 bases unmatched. CDR3 protein: CASSLVPDRGGEQYF. The CDR3 nucleotides are TGTGCCAGCAGCTTAGTACCCGACAGGGGCGGCGAGCAGTACTTC. Filled out from reference TRBV7-9 and TRBJ2-7, the complete variable domain reads DTGVSQNPRHKITKRGQNVTFRCDPISEHNRLYWYRQTLGQGPEFLTYFQNEAQLEKSRLLSDRFSAERPKGSFSTLEIQRTEQGDSAMYLCASSLVPDRGGEQYFGPGTRLTVT.

In this sample, this clonotype turned up a few times. This chain links TRBV6-5 with TRBJ1-6; 7 nucleotides align to TRBD1. V trimming: 3 bases; J trimming: 10 bases; junction bases outside the gene matches: 15. From germline, CDR1 is MNHEY and CDR2 SVGAGI. The CDR3 covers 17 residues. The CDR3 DNA sequence: TGTGCCAGCAGTTATAATGCCGGAAAGGGGGCTCGATCACCCCTCCACTTT. Protein: CASSYNAGKGARSPLHF.

This chain links TRBV27 with TRBJ2-7; 7 bases are shared with TRBD1. The ends lost 2 bases at V and 11 bases at J; junction bases unmatched: 3. CDR1 is MNHEY, CDR2 SMNVEV, per germline (reference sequence). The CDR3 extends over 11 amino acids. The CDR3 DNA follows: TGTGCCAGCAGTTTACGGGACAGAGAGTACTTC. Amino acid sequence: CASSLRDREYF.

The chain recombines TRBV6-5 with TRBJ2-1, with 7 positions matching TRBD2. The V and J ends lost 2 bases and 10 bases, in that order; junction bases with no gene match: 11. CDR1 and CDR2 from the germline V gene are MNHEY and SVGAGI. This CDR3 is 15 amino acids long. The CDR3 DNA reads as TGTGCCAGCAGTTACGCCGGGACTAAAATGTGGGAGCAGTTCTTC. Protein: CASSYAGTKMWEQFF.

This clonotype appeared a few times. The chain uses TRBV6-1 and TRBJ1-4; no clear D gene. Trimming stripped 6 bases from V and 4 bases from J, with 12 bases between. The CDR3 length is 14 residues. Germline CDR1 MNHNS, CDR2 SASEGT. CDR3 DNA: TGTGCCAGCAGGGCGGGCAATGATAATGAAAAACTGTTTTTT. It translates to CASRAGNDNEKLFF.

This clonotype was seen a few times. The J gene is TRBJ2-5, the V gene TRBV29-1; a possible D gene is TRBD2 (5 bases). CDR1 is SQVTM and CDR2 is ANQGSEA in the germline V gene. Trimming took 6 bases from V and 14 from J, leaving 10 bases between them. The CDR3 is 8 residues long. The CDR3 spells CSVPTSYF. In DNA, the CDR3 is TGCAGCGTCCCAACTAGTTACTTC.